A single sample is the source of the 8 T cell receptor beta chains below, sequenced in a study of sequential checkpoint blockade in melanoma. Treatment described: randomized to nivolumab then ipilimumab (arm A) or the reverse (arm B). Profiling relied on immunoSEQ multiplex PCR, and the TCRdb table lists in-frame clones only, not all of them. The sample records 2,500 to 3,000 clones, 20% to 25% being singletons. Sequencing was performed on tumor tissue (inferred from file names), taken from a patient given nivolumab and ipilimumab in sequence. Receptors originate from a human donor with melanoma.

The table lists this clone with a few counts. The genes are TRBV6-8 and TRBJ2-1; 7 positions match TRBD2. CDR1 and CDR2 (germline): MNHGY, SAAAGT. This CDR3 is built from 16 residues. V lost 5 bases to trimming and J lost 4 bases; unmatched junction nucleotides: 11. The CDR3 loop is CASSERGLGGYNEQFF. The CDR3 DNA reads TGTGCCAGCAGTGAGCGGGGCCTAGGCGGGTACAATGAGCAGTTCTTC.

This clone was found a few times. This chain uses TRBV10-3 with TRBJ1-1; D might be TRBD1 (5 bases). Germline V gene sequence: CDR1 ENHRY, CDR2 SYGVKD. The CDR3 sequence is 14 residues long. The V gene lost 0 bases and the J gene lost 4 bases, with 9 bases spanning the gap. The DNA of the CDR3 is TGTGCCATCAGTGAGTCGGGGGGTGGCACTGAAGCTTTCTTT. Amino acids: CAISESGGGTEAFF.

This clone came up many times. This sequence joins TRBV11-3 and TRBJ1-3; 9 bases map to TRBD1. This CDR3 has 15 amino acids. Germline CDR1 is SGHNT and CDR2 is YENEEA. The V segment lost 5 bases and the J segment 2 bases; nucleotides outside the gene matches: 4. CDR3 DNA sequence: TGTGCCAGCAGCCCCTACAGGGGGCCTGGAAACACCATATATTTT. Protein sequence: CASSPYRGPGNTIYF.

In its sample, this clone ranks as medium-sized. This sequence joins TRBV4-1 and TRBJ2-1, with 10 bases matching TRBD2. Looked up from germline, CDR1 is MGHRA and CDR2 is YSYEKL. With V trimmed by 3 bases and J by 4 bases, 9 bases remained unmatched. This CDR3 is built from 17 residues. The CDR3 spells CASSQNLAGALYNEQFF. CDR3 sequence (DNA): TGCGCCAGCAGCCAGAACCTAGCGGGGGCACTTTACAATGAGCAGTTCTTC.

The chain links TRBV5-1 to TRBJ2-1; 12 bases fit TRBD2. With 7 bases clipped from V and 4 bases from J, the junction kept 6 bases outside the gene matches. CDR3 length: 15 amino acids. Per the germline V gene, CDR1 is SGHRS and CDR2 is YFSETQ. The CDR3 is CASELAGGKYNEQFF. The CDR3 bases are TGCGCCAGCGAACTAGCGGGGGGCAAATACAATGAGCAGTTCTTC.

V and J are TRBV5-1 and TRBJ1-1; D uncertain. V gave up 0 bases and J gave up 0 bases, with 6 bases separating them. Germline V gives CDR1 SGHRS, CDR2 YFSETQ. This CDR3 has 14 residues. For the CDR3, the DNA is TGCGCCAGCAGCTTGGCCGCATTGAACACTGAAGCTTTCTTT. Translating it yields CASSLAALNTEAFF. The full variable domain, in which reference TRBV5-1 and TRBJ1-1 provide the parts outside the CDR3, is KAGVTQTPRYLIKTRGQQVTLSCSPISGHRSVSWYQQTPGQGLQFLFEYFSETQRNKGNFPGRFSGRQFSNSRSEMNVSTLELGDSALYLCASSLAALNTEAFFGQGTRLTVV.

By sample share, this clone is medium-sized. The genes are TRBV6-8 and TRBJ2-1; 9 nucleotides match TRBD2. The CDR3 has 15 residues. CDR1 and CDR2 from the germline V gene are MNHGY and SAAAGT. With V trimmed by 5 bases and J by 5 bases, 7 bases remained unmatched. The CDR3 sequence is CASSDFSGGHNEQFF. In DNA, the CDR3 is TGTGCCAGCAGTGACTTTAGCGGGGGCCACAATGAGCAGTTCTTC.

This clone was counted a few times. This chain links TRBV5-1 with TRBJ1-1; TRBD1 matches at 7 bases. V trimming: 0 bases; J trimming: 4 bases; junction bases outside the gene matches: 3. CDR3 size: 14 residues. Germline CDR1 and CDR2: SGHRS and YFSETQ. The CDR3, as DNA: TGCGCCAGCAGCTTGGGAGGGGGCGGCACTGAAGCTTTCTTT. Encoded protein: CASSLGGGGTEAFF.